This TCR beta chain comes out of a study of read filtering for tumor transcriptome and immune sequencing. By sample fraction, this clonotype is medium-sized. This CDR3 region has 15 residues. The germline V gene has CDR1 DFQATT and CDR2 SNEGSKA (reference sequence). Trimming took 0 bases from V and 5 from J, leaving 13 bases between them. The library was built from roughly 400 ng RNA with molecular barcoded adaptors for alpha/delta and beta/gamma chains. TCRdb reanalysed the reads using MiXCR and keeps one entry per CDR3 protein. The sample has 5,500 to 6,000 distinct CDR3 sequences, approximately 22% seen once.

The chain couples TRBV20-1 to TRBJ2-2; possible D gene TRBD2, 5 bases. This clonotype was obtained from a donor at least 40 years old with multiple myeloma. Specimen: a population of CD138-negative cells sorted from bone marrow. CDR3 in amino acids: CSARDPLTGTGELFF. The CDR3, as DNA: TGCAGTGCTAGAGACCCCCTTACGGGAACCGGGGAGCTGTTTTTT.